This T cell receptor beta chain was captured by sequencing in a study of blood T cell repertoires in COVID-19 (dated by TCRdb to the early 2020s). Broadly, across the study: Collaborator samples came from the United States, Italy and Spain and covered acute and convalescent phases of COVID-19. The prospective study material was composed of cDNA or gDNA derived from T cells, B-cell-depleted T cells, or PBMCs. Deeply sampled blood TCRbeta repertoires from subjects exposed to, actively infected with, or recovered from COVID-19 were included in the dataset. A freely available public database, intended as a resource for researchers studying the immune response to SARS-CoV-2, is where the repertoires were released. Samples were obtained from the ongoing ImmuneRACE study (first 160 participants) and from some 1,200 subjects provided by 6 global collaborators. The sample metadata nearly always contained a de-identified subject ID, COVID-19 status, age in years and sex. Where available, HLA class I and class II types were obtained from metadata supplied by the sample provider rather than from assay-based typing. Broad study findings and their caveats: How much clinical and demographic metadata was included differed by source and by participant, and the metadata was provided uncurated.

The collaborating institutions used their own protocols to collect whole blood in K2EDTA tubes. For TCRbeta analysis, collaborator samples were shipped as frozen whole blood, as isolated PBMCs, or as DNA extracted from either sample type. About this clone: No antigen is known for it. No much larger clone is present one base from it, and per-base qualities are unavailable.

The CDR3 goes from the cysteine to the phenylalanine over 17 residues. Only the CDR3 region is kept as DNA, spanning 51 bases read in frame from base 1. CDR1 and CDR2, per the germline V gene, are LGHNA and YNFKEQ. V ends up 3 bases short and J 2 bases short, with an unmatched junction base count of 7. The immunoSEQ Assay, a bias-controlled multiplex PCR, was used to amplify TCRbeta CDR3 regions from genomic DNA. In the authors' own workflow: The number of nucleated cells in each sample was estimated from the amplification of reference gene primers within the assay. To quantify the absolute abundance of each unique TCRbeta CDR3 rearrangement, sequence reads were collapsed and filtered. For each sample, productive Simpson clonality was calculated as the square root of Simpson's diversity index over productive rearrangements. TCRdb stores this immuneACCESS table with in-frame sequences only. Part of the clones is absent; in the studies checked, under half of the shortfall reflects unresolved V genes, and no reason is known for the rest. V and J calls and clone size follow that table, whereas D and trimming were derived from the DNA. For this sample the table gives roughly 160,000 clones, of which 74% were detected only once. The ten largest make up under 3.5% of the sample.

Sequenced material: peripheral blood. The chain employs TRBV4-2 and TRBJ2-6; the central 7 bases match TRBD1. The source is a woman over 75 with acute or convalescent COVID-19. For the CDR3, the sequence is CASSQPTGATGANVLTF. The DNA sequence reads TGTGCCAGCAGCCAGCCTACAGGGGCAACTGGGGCCAACGTCCTGACTTTC.